The entry below gives a single T cell receptor beta chain sequence along with its context. What it binds is unknown. The PCR had 60 Vbeta and 13 Jbeta primers. Generated by immunoSEQ multiplex PCR, the TCRdb table keeps only in-frame clones and is missing some. The profile shows some 190,000 clones, about four fifths of them singletons. This entry belongs to a study of cytomegalovirus exposure and HLA in healthy donors. Study context: Early release data held 85 million or so unique TCRs from HLA-typed donors. Study-level findings and limits: Analyses of presence/absence relied on an assumption of roughly uniform sequencing depth across donors.

There are 19 residues in the CDR3. Germline V gives CDR1 SGHTA, CDR2 FQGNSA. The V segment lost 2 bases and the J segment 0 bases; nucleotides outside the gene matches: 13. The source material was PBMCs. The sequence was obtained from a woman aged 25 to 39 in good health and CMV-seronegative. The chain has TRBV7-2 and TRBJ2-7, with TRBD1 matching 10 bases. This chain's CDR3 is CASSLRGSLGQGYSYEQYF. CDR3 nucleotide sequence: TGTGCCAGCAGCTTACGAGGTTCATTGGGACAGGGGTACTCCTACGAGCAGTACTTC.